The present entry profiles one TCR beta chain with its context. Trimming stripped 0 bases from V and 9 bases from J, with 10 bases between. In germline, CDR1 is SGHRS, CDR2 YFSETQ. The CDR3 consists of 13 residues. The data are from a study of blood T cell repertoires in COVID-19. Overall study: The study drew acute and convalescent COVID-19 samples from the United States, Italy and Spain. The analysed material was cDNA or gDNA that came from T cells, B-cell-depleted T cells, or PBMCs.

Authors' data handling: Amplifying reference gene primers gave estimates of nucleated cell counts. The assay was immunoSEQ multiplex PCR, and TCRdb's table has in-frame clones only and misses some. The V and J calls and clone size were taken over from that table, and D and trimming were inferred from the DNA. The sample lists about 320,000 clones; about 90% were seen once. The chain recombines TRBV5-1 with TRBJ2-1; maybe TRBD1 (5 bases). The sequence came from a man between 18 and 29 years old who had recovered from COVID-19. The sample taken for sequencing was peripheral blood. CDR3 sequence: CASSLAQVGEQFF. CDR3 sequence (DNA): TGCGCCAGCAGCTTGGCACAGGTCGGTGAGCAGTTCTTC.